This T cell receptor (beta chain) was obtained from a study of CD8+ T cells in alopecia areata. The study's findings and limits: Among patients, TCR sharing was less clear than in mice, a difference possibly due in part to HLA diversity in the patient population. The study found higher clonality in lesional than normal scalp, especially in alopecia totalis/universalis.

Per the germline V gene, CDR1 is GTSNPN and CDR2 is SVGIG (reference sequence). V gave up 4 bases and J gave up 4 bases, with 10 bases separating them. This CDR3 comprises 12 residues. Turning to this clone: The antigen is unknown.

cDNA serving as the sequencing template came from extracted, reverse transcribed RNA. Clones were sequenced by immunoSEQ multiplex PCR, and TCRdb holds only the in-frame ones, with some missing. Counted here are approximately 180,000 clones, approximately 57% occurring once; the ten biggest clones make up over 0.9%. The treatment is: oral pan-JAK inhibitor, 5-10 mg twice daily. Those with alopecia areata gave lesional scalp punch biopsies and peripheral blood. The source of this sequence is a human donor with alopecia areata. This chain joins TRBV30 and TRBJ1-1, with D hard to call. Specimen: CD4+ T cells sorted from blood, collected at week 24, from a patient treated with tofacitinib. Here the CDR3 reads CAWTKGATEAFF. Written as DNA, the CDR3 is TGTGCCTGGACGAAGGGAGCCACTGAAGCTTTCTTT.